A selection of T cell receptor beta chains follows, all from one sample in a study of shared clonotypes between healthy human individuals. Method: immunoSEQ multiplex PCR; TCRdb's copy keeps in-frame clones and lacks some. This table holds about 1 million clones, approximately 68% found once. Sequenced: memory CD4+ T cells sorted from blood. The origin of the receptors is a man younger than 35 in good health. The CDR3 runs from the conserved cysteine through the conserved F or W. Fields, in order: V gene, J gene, CDR3 protein.

v_call: TRBV11-3
j_call: TRBJ2-5
cdr3_aa: CASSSRAGPQETQYF

v_call: TRBV7-6
j_call: TRBJ1-3
cdr3_aa: CASSLAPLNSGNTIYF

v_call: TRBV18
j_call: TRBJ2-1
cdr3_aa: CASSPTTGDNEQFF

v_call: TRBV2
j_call: TRBJ1-2
cdr3_aa: CASRATGDYGYTF

v_call: TRBV18
j_call: TRBJ2-7
cdr3_aa: CASSPQGGGNFPHEQYF

v_call: TRBV23-1
j_call: TRBJ1-6
cdr3_aa: CASSPRPGQGYSPLHF

v_call: TRBV19
j_call: TRBJ2-2
cdr3_aa: CASSPQGAATGELFF

v_call: TRBV11-3
j_call: TRBJ2-5
cdr3_aa: CASSQSSVWGTQYF

v_call: TRBV18
j_call: TRBJ1-1
cdr3_aa: CASSPDSVRNTEAFF

v_call: TRBV10-2
j_call: TRBJ1-2
cdr3_aa: CASSQGGGYGYTF

v_call: TRBV19
j_call: TRBJ2-2
cdr3_aa: CASRGGGSNTGELFF

v_call: TRBV4-1
j_call: TRBJ2-7
cdr3_aa: CAGGIDEQYF

v_call: TRBV20-1
j_call: TRBJ2-5
cdr3_aa: CSARGRETQYF

v_call: TRBV7-2
j_call: TRBJ1-1
cdr3_aa: CASSYGVEIEAFF